The 32 T cell receptor beta chains in this list originate from one sample, sequenced in a study of T cell changes during pregnancy in multiple sclerosis. Profiling relied on immunoSEQ multiplex PCR, and the TCRdb table lists in-frame clones only, not all of them. The table records around 40,000 clones, 89% of them present only once. The specimen comprised CD4+ T cells from peripheral blood mononuclear cells, sampled in the first trimester of pregnancy. The source is a female donor with multiple sclerosis, enrolled in a pregnancy study.

The V gene is TRBV28, the J gene TRBJ2-1; 7 nucleotides agree with TRBD1. Germline CDR1 and CDR2: MDHEN and SYDVKM. V lost 6 bases to trimming and J lost 4 bases; unmatched junction nucleotides: 12. The CDR3 covers 16 residues. CDR3 bases: TGTGCCAGCAGCGGTACCGGGACAGCGATGTACAATGAGCAGTTCTTC. Its translation: CASSGTGTAMYNEQFF. Using reference TRBV28 and TRBJ2-1 for the parts outside the CDR3, the full variable domain is DVKVTQSSRYLVKRTGEKVFLECVQDMDHENMFWYRQDPGLGLRLIYFSYDVKMKEKGDIPEGYSVSREKKERFSLILESASTNQTSMYLCASSGTGTAMYNEQFFGPGTRLTVL.

The chain is built from TRBV5-1 and TRBJ2-3, with D unclear. Germline V gene sequence: CDR1 SGHRS, CDR2 YFSETQ. Deletions cut 0 bases from V and 4 bases from J, with 6 bases between. This CDR3 comprises 13 residues. The CDR3 here is CASSLGGADTQYF. CDR3 nucleotides: TGCGCCAGCAGCTTGGGTGGAGCAGATACGCAGTATTTT.

The rearrangement links TRBV28 to TRBJ1-2, with 7 nucleotides matching TRBD1. J was trimmed by 4 bases and V by 6 bases; bases with no gene match: 11. Germline CDR1 reads MDHEN; CDR2 reads SYDVKM. The CDR3 is made up of 15 amino acids. CDR3 sequence (DNA): TGTGCCAGCAGACCACCGGACAGGTTGATCTATGGCTACACCTTC. This gives the protein CASRPPDRLIYGYTF.

This clone was observed once. For the CDR3, the DNA is TGTGCCAGCAGCTTAGGGGAGGGCCTGTGGAATGAGCAGTTCTTC. Its protein is CASSLGEGLWNEQFF. The V call is TRBV11-2, the J call TRBJ2-1, with 7 bases fitting TRBD2. The V and J ends lost 1 base and 7 bases, in that order; junction bases with no gene match: 7. Looked up from germline, CDR1 is SGHAT and CDR2 is FQNNGV. CDR3 length: 15 amino acids.

This chain links TRBV11-2 with TRBJ2-1, with TRBD2 matching 10 bases. This CDR3 spans 15 amino acids. V lost 4 bases and J lost 7; bases outside the gene matches: 7. Germline CDR1 SGHAT, CDR2 FQNNGV. DNA for the CDR3: TGTGCCAGCAGCTCCCTAGCGGGAGTGGGGAATGAGCAGTTCTTC. Translation: CASSSLAGVGNEQFF.

V is TRBV6-5 and J is TRBJ2-2; D is possibly TRBD1 (5 bases). Germline assignment: CDR1 MNHEY and CDR2 SVGAGI. The germline V and J ends were trimmed by 6 bases and 4 bases, with 9 bases remaining between them. This CDR3 spans 13 amino acids. DNA for the CDR3: TGTGCCAGCAGCCAAAGGGGCACCGGGGAGCTGTTTTTT. Residues: CASSQRGTGELFF.

The chain employs TRBV7-2 and TRBJ2-2; 10 bases are shared with TRBD1. The J segment lost 1 base and the V segment lost 4 bases, leaving 0 bases of the junction unmatched. There are 15 residues in the CDR3. Germline assignment: CDR1 SGHTA and CDR2 FQGNSA. The CDR3 DNA reads TGTGCCAGCAGCTGGACAGGGGGGAACACCGGGGAGCTGTTTTTT. This translates into CASSWTGGNTGELFF.

This chain joins TRBV27 and TRBJ2-1; 7 bases agree with TRBD1. CDR1 is MNHEY and CDR2 is SMNVEV in the germline V gene (reference sequence). This CDR3 is 14 amino acids long. V shed 2 bases and J 6 bases; nucleotides not matched to a gene: 4. DNA of the CDR3: TGTGCCAGCAGTTTACGGGACAGTATCAATGAGCAGTTCTTC. It encodes CASSLRDSINEQFF.

The J gene is TRBJ1-1, the V gene TRBV5-4, with D unresolved. The CDR3 runs to 16 residues. Germline V lookup: CDR1 SGHNT, CDR2 YYREEE (reference sequence). Trimming took 0 bases from V and 1 from J, leaving 13 bases between them. The CDR3 sequence is CASSLAAQKKNTEAFF. The DNA of the CDR3 is TGTGCCAGCAGCTTGGCCGCACAGAAAAAGAACACTGAAGCTTTCTTT.

The CDR3 protein is CASSFNLADNQETQYF. The CDR3 coding sequence is TGTGCCAGCAGCTTCAATCTAGCGGATAACCAAGAGACCCAGTACTTC. This chain connects TRBV7-6 to TRBJ2-5; TRBD2 matches 7 bases. In germline, CDR1 is SGHVS, CDR2 FNYEAQ. V gave up 3 bases and J gave up 0 bases; unmatched junction bases: 7. The CDR3 extends over 16 amino acids.

This chain joins TRBV7-2 and TRBJ1-4; D possibly corresponds to TRBD1 (5 bases). V gave up 5 bases and J gave up 8 bases, with 18 bases separating them. This CDR3 is built from 15 residues. Germline values: CDR1 SGHTA, CDR2 FQGNSA. The CDR3 DNA reads as TGTGCCAGCAGCCCCATGTGGGGGGGTTCGGAAAAACTGTTTTTT. This encodes CASSPMWGGSEKLFF.

This clone was detected a few times. CDR3 residues: CASRTGSYGYTF. The DNA for the CDR3 is TGTGCCAGTCGGACAGGGAGCTATGGCTACACCTTC. The chain employs TRBV28 and TRBJ1-2, with 8 bases lining up with TRBD1. The CDR3 is made up of 12 amino acids. Germline V CDR1 and CDR2: MDHEN, SYDVKM. V gave up 9 bases and J gave up 4 bases; unmatched junction bases: 4.

This clone turned up a few times. This chain joins TRBV30 and TRBJ1-1; D is undetermined. The CDR3 consists of 14 residues. Trimming took off 5 bases at V and 0 bases at J, with 13 bases between the two ends. Looked up from germline, CDR1 is GTSNPN and CDR2 is SVGIG (reference sequence). This CDR3 is CAWLWSTMNTEAFF. The CDR3 DNA sequence: TGTGCCTGGTTATGGTCGACAATGAACACTGAAGCTTTCTTT.

This chain joins TRBV7-9 and TRBJ2-5; TRBD1 agrees at 9 bases. The length of the CDR3 is 15 residues. The ends lost 7 bases at V and 2 bases at J; junction bases unmatched: 8. Germline loops: CDR1 SEHNR, CDR2 FQNEAQ (reference sequence). CDR3 coding DNA: TGTGCCAGCACCCAAGGACAGGGGATTCAAGAGACCCAGTACTTC. This sequence encodes CASTQGQGIQETQYF.

This clone was observed once. The V gene is TRBV9, the J gene TRBJ1-2, with D hard to call. V was clipped by 1 base and J by 2 bases, with 9 bases between them. Germline V CDR1 and CDR2: SGDLS, YYNGEE. The length of the CDR3 is 14 residues. This CDR3 reads CASSVRAGNYGYTF. CDR3 nucleotides: TGTGCCAGCAGCGTACGGGCGGGAAACTATGGCTACACCTTC.

The rearrangement uses TRBV5-1 and TRBJ1-5; D may be TRBD1 (5 bases). There are 15 residues in the CDR3. The V and J ends lost 1 base and 5 bases respectively, with 13 bases between them. Germline V gene sequence: CDR1 SGHRS, CDR2 YFSETQ. The CDR3 nucleotides are TGCGCCAGCAGCTTGTCCGGCAGGGTCGATCAGCCCCAGCATTTT. Its translation is CASSLSGRVDQPQHF.

The sample holds one count of this clone. The chain has TRBV27 and TRBJ2-7, with TRBD1 as a possible D gene (5 bases). This CDR3 is 13 amino acids long. Germline V gene sequence: CDR1 MNHEY, CDR2 SMNVEV (reference sequence). V lost 4 bases, J lost 0 bases, and 7 bases lay in between. The CDR3, as DNA: TGTGCCAGCAGTTACAGGAGCTCCTACGAGCAGTACTTC. Its translation is CASSYRSSYEQYF.

The sample holds one count of this clone. V is TRBV19 and J is TRBJ1-5, with TRBD1 matching over 8 bases. Germline-derived CDR1 and CDR2 are LNHDA and SQIVND (reference sequence). This CDR3 contains 15 residues. V gave up 7 bases and J gave up 4 bases; unmatched junction bases: 9. The CDR3 sequence is CASTLTWTGNQPQHF. DNA for the CDR3: TGTGCCAGTACCCTAACTTGGACAGGGAATCAGCCCCAGCATTTT.

The chain combines TRBV5-1 with TRBJ2-3, with 7 bases lining up with TRBD2. Germline-derived CDR1 and CDR2 are SGHRS and YFSETQ. V lost 0 bases and J lost 5; bases outside the gene matches: 12. The length of the CDR3 is 17 residues. The CDR3, as DNA: TGCGCCAGCAGCTTGGCCCTCGGACTAGTGGTCGGAGATACGCAGTATTTT. The encoded protein is CASSLALGLVVGDTQYF.

The chain uses TRBV30 and TRBJ2-3; D is ambiguous. Germline CDR1 GTSNPN, CDR2 SVGIG (reference sequence). CDR3 size: 14 residues. V lost 3 bases and J 0 bases, leaving 10 bases between the germline ends. As DNA, the CDR3 is TGTGCCTGGAGGAGAAGAGCTAGCACAGATACGCAGTATTTT. Translation gives CAWRRRASTDTQYF.

This sequence joins TRBV30 and TRBJ1-5; a possible D gene is TRBD1 (5 bases). V lost 5 bases to trimming and J lost 5 bases, with 19 bases between them. The CDR3 spans 15 residues. Germline V gives CDR1 GTSNPN, CDR2 SVGIG (reference sequence). CDR3 amino acids: CAWGRKGKVDQPQHF. CDR3 DNA sequence: TGTGCCTGGGGCCGGAAGGGGAAGGTCGATCAGCCCCAGCATTTT.

V gene TRBV30 combines with J gene TRBJ2-3, with D uncertain. The V end lost 4 bases, the J end lost 4 bases, and 6 bases lay between the germline ends. CDR3 length: 11 residues. CDR1 and CDR2 (germline): GTSNPN, SVGIG (reference sequence). The CDR3 spells CAWKAADTQYF. CDR3 in DNA: TGTGCCTGGAAGGCGGCAGATACGCAGTATTTT.

The chain carries TRBV7-2 and TRBJ1-5, with D perhaps matching TRBD1 (5 bases). Germline lookup yields CDR1 SGHTA and CDR2 FQGNSA. The CDR3 is 13 residues long. V was pared by 5 bases and J by 4 bases, with 9 bases between. CDR3 in DNA: TGTGCCAGCAGCCCCGACAGTAATCAGCCCCAGCATTTT. This translates into CASSPDSNQPQHF.

The J gene is TRBJ2-3, the V gene TRBV2; D is uncertain. Germline V CDR1 and CDR2: SNHLY, FYNNEI. The length of the CDR3 is 12 residues. The V end lost 8 bases, the J end lost 4 bases, and 10 bases lay between the germline ends. CDR3 DNA sequence: TGTGCCAGCTCTCCCGCGGCAGATACGCAGTATTTT. Translation gives CASSPAADTQYF.

The chain has TRBV6-4 and TRBJ2-1, with D tentatively TRBD2 (6 bases). Per germline, CDR1 MRHNA and CDR2 SNTAGT. The CDR3 is made up of 14 amino acids. Trimming took off 3 bases at V and 8 bases at J, with 14 bases between the two ends. CDR3 residues: CASSEPAGSHEQFF. CDR3 in DNA: TGTGCCAGCAGTGAACCAGCGGGCTCCCATGAGCAGTTCTTC.

The V and J genes are TRBV13 and TRBJ1-1; perhaps TRBD1 as D (6 bases). The CDR3 sequence is 14 residues long. Trimming removed 4 bases from V and 3 bases from J, with 12 bases in between. In germline, CDR1 is PRHDT, CDR2 FYEKMQ (reference sequence). CDR3 sequence reads: CASSSQGYHTEAFF. The CDR3 DNA reads TGTGCCAGCAGCTCACAGGGTTACCACACTGAAGCTTTCTTT.

V and J are TRBV28 and TRBJ1-1; 9 positions match TRBD1. The junction had 9 bases not matched to a gene; V was cut back by 4 bases and J by 0 bases. The CDR3 consists of 17 residues. Germline values: CDR1 MDHEN, CDR2 SYDVKM. The CDR3 loop is CASSSDRGKAMNTEAFF. CDR3 sequence (DNA): TGTGCCAGCAGTTCGGACAGGGGCAAAGCTATGAACACTGAAGCTTTCTTT.

The V call is TRBV7-7, the J call TRBJ2-5; TRBD2 agrees at 9 bases. The CDR3 is 16 amino acids. The germline CDR1 and CDR2 sequences are SSHAT and FNYEAQ (reference sequence). The V gene end was trimmed by 1 base and the J gene end by 5 bases; junction bases not matched to a gene: 8. CDR3 nucleotide sequence: TGTGCCAGCAGCTTAGGTGGACTAGCGTATGTCGAGACCCAGTACTTC. This codes for CASSLGGLAYVETQYF. Full variable domain (missing parts from reference TRBV7-7 and TRBJ2-5): GAGVSQSPRYKVTKRGQDVTLRCDPISSHATLYWYQQALGQGPEFLTYFNYEAQPDKSGLPSDRFSAERPEGSISTLTIQRTEQRDSAMYRCASSLGGLAYVETQYFGPGTRLLVL.

The rearrangement joins TRBV2 to TRBJ1-2; D unclear. CDR1 is SNHLY, CDR2 FYNNEI, per germline. V was trimmed by 1 base and J by 3 bases, leaving 6 bases between them. The CDR3 is 13 residues long. The CDR3, as DNA: TGTGCCAGCAGTGAAGGGGGAGACTATGGCTACACCTTC. The encoded protein is CASSEGGDYGYTF.

The DNA of the CDR3 is TGTGCCAGCAGTTACTCTTCCACAGGGAACTATGGCTACACCTTC. This sequence encodes CASSYSSTGNYGYTF. The rearrangement links TRBV6-5 to TRBJ1-2; D may be TRBD1 (6 bases). This CDR3 spans 15 amino acids. Germline V gives CDR1 MNHEY, CDR2 SVGAGI. V dropped 0 bases and J dropped 2 bases, with 10 bases sitting between them.

This clone was found a few times. This chain links TRBV7-9 with TRBJ2-7, with D possibly TRBD1 on 6 matching bases. V shed 0 bases and J shed 2 bases, with 14 bases lying between them. Germline V gene sequence: CDR1 SEHNR, CDR2 FQNEAQ (reference sequence). CDR3 size: 16 residues. The CDR3 sequence: CASSLAQGHTTYEQYF. The CDR3 DNA follows: TGTGCCAGCAGCTTAGCACAGGGCCACACTACCTACGAGCAGTACTTC.

The chain combines TRBV7-2 with TRBJ2-1; D remains ambiguous. Germline values: CDR1 SGHTA, CDR2 FQGNSA. This CDR3 is 14 amino acids long. V was pared by 1 base and J by 7 bases, with 11 bases between. The CDR3 DNA sequence: TGTGCCAGCAGCTTAGGGCTGGAGATGAATGAGCAGTTCTTC. This codes for CASSLGLEMNEQFF.